A single sample is the source of the 15 T cell receptor beta chains below, sequenced in a study of cytomegalovirus exposure and HLA in healthy donors. 13 Jbeta primers and 60 Vbeta primers were used for the PCR. TCRdb's table, derived via immunoSEQ multiplex PCR, lists solely in-frame clones and lacks some. The sample's table shows fewer than 110,000 clones. Sample: PBMCs. The receptors here all came from a man aged 35-49 years in good health and CMV-seronegative.

The CDR3 here is CSGQLNTEAFF. The CDR3 DNA reads TGCAGTGGACAGTTGAACACTGAAGCTTTCTTT. The chain employs TRBV20-1 and TRBJ1-1, with D possibly being TRBD1 (5 bases). The CDR3 runs 11 residues. Trimming shortened V by 7 bases and J by 0 bases, and 6 bases separated the two germline ends. Germline CDR1 reads DFQATT; CDR2 reads SNEGSKA (reference sequence).

This rearrangement joins TRBV19 to TRBJ1-1; D unresolved. Germline CDR1 and CDR2: LNHDA and SQIVND (reference sequence). There are 12 residues in the CDR3. V lost 5 bases, J lost 2 bases, and 6 bases lay in between. CDR3 bases: TGTGCCAGTAGTCACATCAACACTGAAGCTTTCTTT. Translated, it gives CASSHINTEAFF. Looking up the rest from reference TRBV19 and TRBJ1-1 gives the full variable domain: DGGITQSPKYLFRKEGQNVTLSCEQNLNHDAMYWYRQDPGQGLRLIYYSQIVNDFQKGDIAEGYSVSREKKESFPLTVTSAQKNPTAFYLCASSHINTEAFFGQGTRLTVV.

The V gene is TRBV7-6, the J gene TRBJ2-1; 7 bases map to TRBD1. The CDR3 spans 15 residues. The germline gives CDR1 SGHVS, CDR2 FNYEAQ. Trimming at V came to 5 bases and at J to 4 bases, leaving 8 bases not matched to a gene. Here the CDR3 DNA reads TGTGCCAGCAGCCTTCGGGACAGCCCGTACAATGAGCAGTTCTTC. Translated: CASSLRDSPYNEQFF.

The chain is built from TRBV7-6 and TRBJ2-7, with D possibly matching TRBD1 (5 bases). This CDR3 comprises 15 residues. Trimming took 4 bases from V and 0 from J, leaving 13 bases between them. Germline CDR1 and CDR2: SGHVS and FNYEAQ. CDR3 in DNA: TGTGCCAGCAGCTACAAGCCTGACAGCTCCTACGAGCAGTACTTC. Its translation is CASSYKPDSSYEQYF.

This chain uses TRBV5-4 with TRBJ2-5; 9 bases line up with TRBD2. This CDR3 contains 17 residues. V was pared by 3 bases and J by 2 bases, with 11 bases of the junction left unmatched. The germline V gene has CDR1 SGHNT and CDR2 YYREEE (reference sequence). The CDR3 here is CASSSGGGRAYQETQYF. The DNA for the CDR3 is TGTGCCAGCAGCTCGGGCGGCGGGAGGGCCTATCAAGAGACCCAGTACTTC. Combining the CDR3 with reference TRBV5-4 and TRBJ2-5 gives the whole variable domain ETGVTQSPTHLIKTRGQQVTLRCSSQSGHNTVSWYQQALGQGPQFIFQYYREEENGRGNFPPRFSGLQFPNYSSELNVNALELDDSALYLCASSSGGGRAYQETQYFGPGTRLLVL.

This sequence joins TRBV15 and TRBJ2-5, with D perhaps TRBD2 (6 bases). Germline V lookup: CDR1 LNHNV, CDR2 YYDKDF (reference sequence). V lost 5 bases, J lost 5 bases, and 15 bases lay in between. The CDR3 totals 14 residues. CDR3 sequence: CATSSGEAWETQYF. In nucleotides, the CDR3 is TGTGCCACCAGCTCTGGGGAGGCATGGGAGACCCAGTACTTC.

This chain links TRBV7-7 with TRBJ2-5; D not certain. Germline V gene data show CDR1 as SSHAT and CDR2 as FNYEAQ (reference sequence). The CDR3 runs 13 residues. V was pared by 0 bases and J by 4 bases, with 6 bases between. CDR3: CASSLARRETQYF. CDR3 coding DNA: TGTGCCAGCAGCTTAGCGAGAAGAGAGACCCAGTACTTC.

This chain uses TRBV5-8 with TRBJ1-3, with a tentative D call TRBD1 (5 bases). V lost 1 base and J 4 bases, leaving 9 bases between the germline ends. The CDR3 has 14 amino acids. CDR1 is SGHTS, CDR2 YDEGEE, per germline. The CDR3 loop reads CASSLKGLGNTIYF. DNA of the CDR3: TGTGCCAGCAGCTTGAAGGGGCTGGGAAACACCATATATTTT.

The gene calls are TRBV25-1 and TRBJ2-7; D is undetermined. V gave up 5 bases and J gave up 6 bases, with 8 bases separating them. The CDR3 contains 11 residues. CDR1 and CDR2 from the germline V gene are MGHDK and SYGVNS. The CDR3 nucleotides are TGTGCCAGCAGTTCCAGGTTCGAGCAGTACTTC. Encoded protein: CASSSRFEQYF.

This chain connects TRBV29-1 to TRBJ2-7, with 7 positions matching TRBD2. The CDR3 length is 12 residues. CDR1 is SQVTM and CDR2 is ANQGSEA in the germline V gene. Trimming cost V 7 bases and J 2 bases; bases outside gene matches: 5. The CDR3 loop reads CSARREAYEQYF. CDR3 nucleotides: TGCAGCGCCAGACGGGAGGCCTACGAGCAGTACTTC.

The chain couples TRBV25-1 to TRBJ1-1; TRBD1 agrees at 8 bases. This CDR3 has 14 residues. CDR1 and CDR2 (germline): MGHDK, SYGVNS. The trim removed 2 bases at V and 4 bases at J, leaving 3 bases unmatched. CDR3 sequence (DNA): TGTGCCAGCAGTGAACAGGGGGCGAGCACTGAAGCTTTCTTT. Translating it yields CASSEQGASTEAFF.

The CDR3 reads CASSLSSGGYNEQFF. The CDR3 DNA is TGCGCCAGCAGCTTGTCTAGCGGGGGGTACAATGAGCAGTTCTTC. The rearrangement links TRBV5-1 to TRBJ2-1; TRBD2 matches at 11 bases. Germline assignment: CDR1 SGHRS and CDR2 YFSETQ. V gave up 1 base and J gave up 4 bases; unmatched junction bases: 1. The CDR3 is 15 residues long.

The chain combines TRBV11-2 with TRBJ1-1; perhaps TRBD1 as D (5 bases). The germline CDR1 and CDR2 sequences are SGHAT and FQNNGV. CDR3 length equals 13 residues. Trimming left V 0 bases short and J 10 bases short, with 12 bases between. CDR3 DNA sequence: TGTGCCAGCAGCTTAGATGGGGGACTTGGAGCTTTCTTT. Translating gives CASSLDGGLGAFF.

The genes are TRBV20-1 and TRBJ1-2; no definite D call. The V and J ends lost 3 bases and 12 bases respectively, with 14 bases between them. CDR1 is DFQATT, CDR2 SNEGSKA, per germline (reference sequence). The CDR3 is 11 amino acids. The CDR3 coding sequence is TGCAGTGCTAGTGGGAGCCCGGGAAACACCTTC. Its translation: CSASGSPGNTF.

J is TRBJ1-1 and V is TRBV5-4; 7 bases agree with TRBD1. The CDR3 is 13 amino acids. The germline V gene encodes CDR1 SGHNT and CDR2 YYREEE (reference sequence). Unmatched junction bases numbered 6, after V lost 7 bases and J lost 3 bases. The CDR3 protein is CASENRGDTEAFF. As DNA, the CDR3 is TGTGCCAGCGAAAACAGGGGAGACACTGAAGCTTTCTTT.